The source of this T cell receptor (beta chain) is a study of glioma-infiltrating T cells after dendritic cell vaccination. Whole-study results and caveats: No direct clonality-survival link was found; a diverse polyclonal response may matter.

As to this clone: Its target is not known.

Amplification used 60 V beta primers and 13 J beta primers. Repertoires were generated with immunoSEQ multiplex PCR, while TCRdb's copy carries only in-frame clones and drops some. The sample consists of tens of thousands of clones, around 87% of them appearing once. Sample time point: after dendritic cell vaccination, including at tumor progression/relapse. Selection required adequate fresh-frozen tumor tissue plus more than two years' survival data. Germline V gene lookup returns CDR1 SGHNT and CDR2 YYREEE (reference sequence). This CDR3 is 16 amino acids long. Trimming removed 4 bases from V and 1 base from J; junction bases left unmatched: 7.

Here the sequenced sample was blood, taken after dendritic cell vaccination. This sequence was found in a human donor with glioblastoma. The chain is built from TRBV5-4 and TRBJ2-3, with TRBD2 matching over 9 bases. CDR3 in DNA: TGTGCCAGCAGCAACAAACGACTAGCGGGCACAGATACGCAGTATTTT. This sequence encodes CASSNKRLAGTDTQYF. The entire variable domain, with the rest obtained from reference TRBV5-4 and TRBJ2-3, is as follows: ETGVTQSPTHLIKTRGQQVTLRCSSQSGHNTVSWYQQALGQGPQFIFQYYREEENGRGNFPPRFSGLQFPNYSSELNVNALELDDSALYLCASSNKRLAGTDTQYFGPGTRLTVL.